The 9 T cell receptor beta chains below were found in one sample sequenced in a study of siplizumab effects on memory and regulatory T cells. The table came from immunoSEQ multiplex PCR; TCRdb's copy has only in-frame clones and leaves some out. The sample lists 55,000 to 65,000 clones; around 97% were seen once. The sequenced sample consisted of naive CD8+ T cells sorted from blood. The receptors derive from a human donor in good health.

This clone was seen a few times. The chain combines TRBV19 with TRBJ2-7; tentative D call: TRBD1 (5 bases). V gave up 7 bases and J gave up 1 base, with 11 bases separating them. CDR1 LNHDA and CDR2 SQIVND come from the germline V gene (reference sequence). CDR3 size: 13 residues. CDR3: CASINRLSYEQYF. The CDR3, as DNA: TGTGCCAGTATCAACAGGTTGTCCTACGAGCAGTACTTC.

The chain links TRBV18 to TRBJ2-5; 10 bases align to TRBD2. Germline CDR1 and CDR2: KGHSH and LQKENI. Losses at the gene ends were 3 bases for V and 2 bases for J; bases not matched to a gene: 12. The CDR3 covers 18 residues. As DNA, the CDR3 is TGTGCCAGCTCACCCCCGGGGGGAGCGGGAGGGGGTCAAGAGACCCAGTACTTC. It codes for CASSPPGGAGGGQETQYF.

The chain is built from TRBV7-9 and TRBJ2-1, with 13 bases that match TRBD2. The V gene end was trimmed by 1 base and the J gene end by 10 bases; junction bases not matched to a gene: 4. Germline-derived CDR1 and CDR2 are SEHNR and FQNEAQ (reference sequence). The CDR3 spans 15 residues. CDR3 bases: TGTGCCAGCAGCTTAGGACTAGCGGGAGGTGACGAGCAGTTCTTC. Encoded protein: CASSLGLAGGDEQFF.

The chain combines TRBV29-1 with TRBJ2-1, with D tentatively TRBD1 or TRBD2 (5 bases each). The CDR3 contains 11 residues. Germline V gene data show CDR1 as SQVTM and CDR2 as ANQGSEA. Deletions cut 3 bases from V and 10 bases from J, with 10 bases between. The chain's CDR3 is CSVDDYREQFF. CDR3 bases: TGCAGCGTTGATGACTACAGGGAGCAGTTCTTC.

The chain is built from TRBV19 and TRBJ2-1, with 7 bases fitting TRBD2. This CDR3 contains 15 residues. V dropped 6 bases and J dropped 2; count of bases not matched to a gene: 7. CDR1 and CDR2 from the germline V gene are LNHDA and SQIVND (reference sequence). This CDR3 is CASSLTSSPYNEQFF. The CDR3, as DNA: TGTGCCAGTAGCCTGACTAGCAGCCCCTACAATGAGCAGTTCTTC.

This chain joins TRBV9 and TRBJ2-1, with TRBD1 identical over 9 bases. Per germline, CDR1 SGDLS and CDR2 YYNGEE. This CDR3 contains 15 residues. V gave up 0 bases and J gave up 7 bases; unmatched junction bases: 5. As DNA, the CDR3 is TGTGCCAGCAGCGTAGGACAGGGGGTTGGAAATGAGCAGTTCTTC. Translated, it gives CASSVGQGVGNEQFF.

The V gene is TRBV11-2, the J gene TRBJ2-7; no clear D. Germline-derived CDR1 and CDR2 are SGHAT and FQNNGV. The CDR3 extends over 14 amino acids. V shed 1 base and J shed 5 bases, with 12 bases lying between them. CDR3 amino acids: CASSLVRQDDEQYF. DNA of the CDR3: TGTGCCAGCAGCTTAGTCCGCCAGGACGACGAGCAGTACTTC.

This chain joins TRBV27 and TRBJ2-5; possibly TRBD2 for D (5 bases). The CDR3 runs to 13 residues. Germline-derived CDR1 and CDR2 are MNHEY and SMNVEV (reference sequence). With 5 bases removed from V and 2 bases from J, the gap between germline ends came to 9 bases. The CDR3 nucleotides are TGTGCCAGCAGTCTCCGGGATCAAGAGACCCAGTACTTC. Its protein is CASSLRDQETQYF.

The rearrangement links TRBV13 to TRBJ1-2; 9 positions match TRBD1. Germline V CDR1 and CDR2: PRHDT, FYEKMQ (reference sequence). V lost 5 bases to trimming and J lost 5 bases; unmatched junction nucleotides: 9. This CDR3 comprises 15 residues. The chain's CDR3 is CASSPGRGTGYGYTF. In DNA, the CDR3 is TGTGCCAGCAGCCCGGGCCGGGGGACAGGGTATGGCTACACCTTC. Drawing the rest from reference TRBV13 and TRBJ1-2, the complete variable domain is AAGVIQSPRHLIKEKRETATLKCYPIPRHDTVYWYQQGPGQDPQFLISFYEKMQSDKGSIPDRFSAQQFSDYHSELNMSSLELGDSALYFCASSPGRGTGYGYTFGSGTRLTVV.